This is a list of T cell receptor beta chains from one sample in a study of blood T cell repertoires in COVID-19. The table came from immunoSEQ multiplex PCR; TCRdb's copy has only in-frame clones and leaves some out. The table lists 150,000 or so clones, 84% of them singletons. The sequencing sample was made of PBMCs or T cells enriched from blood (not recorded which). The source of these receptors is a woman in her fifties or sixties who had recovered from COVID-19. CDR3s leave out the opening cysteine and the closing phenylalanine or tryptophan. The order of the fields is J gene, V gene, clone size, CDR3 protein. Only some rows state a clone size, as once, few, many or a class for expanded clones.

>TRBJ2-3|TRBV4-1|NA
ASSQLAQGGIDTQY
>TRBJ2-3|TRBV4-2|NA
ASSHTSGGLYTQY
>TRBJ2-2|TRBV19|NA
ASSIFGRAGELF
>TRBJ2-7|TRBV5-1|NA
ASSLSGQGMREQY
>TRBJ2-5|TRBV5-1|few
ASSFGSGGPETQY
>TRBJ1-1|TRBV10-3|NA
AISDLTGAF
>TRBJ2-3|TRBV9|NA
ASSGRTDTQY
>TRBJ2-3|TRBV10-2|NA
ASGLAGTDTQY
>TRBJ1-5|TRBV19|NA
ASEGGNQPQH
>TRBJ2-7|TRBV6-4|NA
ASSDSASEVNYEQY
>TRBJ1-2|TRBV5-1|NA
ASSLKNSRPVYGYT
>TRBJ1-5|TRBV2|NA
ASSLQGFVGNQPQH
>TRBJ1-1|TRBV19|NA
ASRTGQSNTEAF
>TRBJ1-2|TRBV18|NA
ASSPQDNYGYT
>TRBJ2-7|TRBV2|NA
ASSVLAVNEQY
>TRBJ2-1|TRBV28|once
ASSPPTGANEQF
>TRBJ1-1|TRBV7-9|NA
ASTTSAGTEAF
>TRBJ1-1|TRBV2|NA
ASRGRDRGTEAF
>TRBJ2-7|TRBV7-9|NA
ASSFWGTSVDEQY
>TRBJ2-1|TRBV9|NA
ASSPSGGLNEQF
>TRBJ1-4|TRBV6-5|NA
ASSYSRGEKLF
>TRBJ1-4|TRBV28|NA
ASSRGLNNEKLF
>TRBJ1-6|TRBV9|few
ASSPSGQGNSPLH
>TRBJ2-7|TRBV4-2|NA
ASSLGHRLDSYEQY
>TRBJ2-1|TRBV3-1/TRBV3-2|NA
ASSQGQGGQF
>TRBJ1-1|TRBV23-1|few
ASSRTLQGEYANTEAF
>TRBJ2-6|TRBV6-2/TRBV6-3|NA
ASSYRGGAGANVLT
>TRBJ1-5|TRBV12-3/TRBV12-4|NA
ASSSYRGEPQH
>TRBJ2-2|TRBV7-3|NA
ASSDSLTGELF
>TRBJ1-6|TRBV5-6|NA
ASTRTGATYNSPLH
>TRBJ1-5|TRBV5-6|NA
ASSWAGDQPQH
>TRBJ1-1|TRBV5-1|few
ASSMRQANTEAF
>TRBJ1-2|TRBV25-1|NA
ASSEYRGGYT
>TRBJ2-7|TRBV6-6|once
ASSYPQGRSEQY
>TRBJ2-7|TRBV28|NA
ASSRLAYEQY
>TRBJ1-3|TRBV10-3|NA
AIGSGQLSGNTIY
>TRBJ2-5|TRBV10-3|few
AISGGALAETQY
>TRBJ2-3|TRBV14|NA
ASSQGTSRTDTQY
>TRBJ2-2|TRBV3-1/TRBV3-2|NA
ASSLQGAGELF
>TRBJ2-3|TRBV6-5|NA
ASSPSTGTQY
>TRBJ1-1|TRBV5-1|once
ASSPGDRENTEAF
>TRBJ1-2|TRBV10-3|NA
AISEGQGGYGYT
>TRBJ1-2|TRBV10-2|NA
ASSDGTTGGS
>TRBJ2-2|TRBV3-1/TRBV3-2|NA
ASSQAPRSGELF
>TRBJ2-5|TRBV5-6|NA
ASSPAGKKKETQY
>TRBJ1-3|TRBV25-1|NA
ASSESGGGNTIY
>TRBJ2-1|TRBV7-2|NA
ASSSAPGLDGPEQF
>TRBJ2-1|TRBV11-1|once
ASSLRSSYNEQF
>TRBJ2-5|TRBV6-6|NA
ASSYVMETQY
>TRBJ2-7|TRBV6-5|NA
ASSRDSGPYEQY
>TRBJ2-3|TRBV7-2|NA
ASSPRTSGRADTQY
>TRBJ1-6|TRBV11-3|NA
ASSLGGGETSPLH
>TRBJ1-2|TRBV7-2|NA
ASSLDLRRGGYT
>TRBJ2-2|TRBV6-5|NA
ASSYTSRSRAGELF
>TRBJ2-3|TRBV19|NA
ASSIAALSTDTQY
>TRBJ1-2|TRBV28|NA
ASRTGTGAYGYT